This T cell receptor (beta chain) was profiled in a study of cytomegalovirus exposure and HLA in healthy donors. Looking at the study overall: Among 150 million to 200 million T cells, an earlier analysis found 90 million to 130 million unique TCR beta sequences.

PCR was performed using 60 Vbeta and 13 Jbeta primers. Clones were sequenced by immunoSEQ multiplex PCR, and TCRdb holds only the in-frame ones, with some missing. Counted here are 90,000 to 110,000 clones, 73% occurring once; the ten biggest clones make up under 10%. The J segment lost 1 base and the V segment lost 5 bases, leaving 7 bases of the junction unmatched. The CDR3 covers 15 residues. CDR1 is KGHSH and CDR2 is LQKENI in the germline V gene. The sequence derives from a man aged 40-55 years in good health and CMV-seronegative. The V and J genes are TRBV18 and TRBJ1-1; 7 bases map to TRBD1. Sequenced sample: PBMCs. The CDR3 is CASSEGTAPNTEAFF. The CDR3 DNA follows: TGTGCCAGCTCAGAAGGGACAGCTCCGAACACTGAAGCTTTCTTT.